This TCR beta chain was identified during a study of T cell responses to AZD1222 COVID-19 vaccine. TCRdb keeps only in-frame clones here, not all; method: immunoSEQ multiplex PCR. The sample yields 100,000 to 150,000 clones, about nine tenths seen once. From germline, CDR1 is SGHKS and CDR2 YYEKEE (reference sequence). There are 18 residues in the CDR3. The trim removed 0 bases at V and 0 bases at J, leaving 3 bases unmatched. V is TRBV5-5 and J is TRBJ2-6; 10 bases align to TRBD1. The sequences come from peripheral blood, collected on day 0 of AZD1222 vaccination. The receptor was derived from an adult in good health. The CDR3 DNA follows: TGTGCCAGCAGCTTGGGCGACAGGGGGCCCTCTGGGGCCAACGTCCTGACTTTC. As protein: CASSLGDRGPSGANVLTF.